This TCR beta chain was sequenced in a study of blood T cell repertoires in COVID-19. This clone has a single count. V was cut by 5 bases and J by 2 bases, with 15 bases left in between. The CDR3 has 15 residues. Germline CDR1 reads SGHTA; CDR2 reads FQGTGA. The table came from immunoSEQ multiplex PCR; TCRdb's copy has only in-frame clones and leaves some out. The sample includes about 380,000 clones, 85% of them seen just once. This TCR derives from a woman aged 18-29 years with acute or convalescent COVID-19. Sequencing was done on a sample of peripheral blood. The chain employs TRBV7-3 and TRBJ2-5; tentatively, D is TRBD2 (6 bases). CDR3 coding DNA: TGTGCCAGCAGCCCAACCGGGAGACAACAAGAGACCCAGTACTTC. Amino acids: CASSPTGRQQETQYF.